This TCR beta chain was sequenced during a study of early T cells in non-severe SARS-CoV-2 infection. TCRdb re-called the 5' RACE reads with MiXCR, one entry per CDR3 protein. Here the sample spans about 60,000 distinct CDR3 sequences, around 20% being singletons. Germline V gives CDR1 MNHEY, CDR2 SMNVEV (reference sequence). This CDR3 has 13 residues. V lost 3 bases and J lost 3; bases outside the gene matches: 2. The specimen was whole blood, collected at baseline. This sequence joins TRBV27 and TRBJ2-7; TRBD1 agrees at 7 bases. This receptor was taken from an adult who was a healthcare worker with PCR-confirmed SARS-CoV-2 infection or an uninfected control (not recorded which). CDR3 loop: CASSFRDSYEQYF. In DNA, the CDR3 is TGTGCCAGCAGTTTCCGGGACAGCTACGAGCAGTACTTC.